Below, 28 T cell receptor beta chains from the same sample are listed, as sequenced in a study of lymphopenia after photon versus proton radiotherapy. TCRdb's table, derived via immunoSEQ multiplex PCR, lists solely in-frame clones and lacks some. The sample holds around 70,000 clones, roughly 88% seen once. Sequencing used peripheral blood, obtained from a patient treated with photon-based radiotherapy. The receptors originated from a woman aged 65 to 85 with pancreatic cancer.

The rearrangement joins TRBV21-1 to TRBJ1-5; TRBD1 is the table's D call, not checked against the DNA. TRBV21-1 is an annotated pseudogene. This CDR3 is 15 amino acids long. The chain's CDR3 is CASIETGGFGQPQHF. The CDR3 bases are TGTGCCAGCATCGAGACAGGGGGCTTCGGTCAGCCCCAGCATTTT.

In its sample, this clone was seen many times. CDR3 amino acids: CASSRGTDSSGANVLTF. The DNA of the CDR3 is TGTGCCAGTAGTAGGGGGACAGACAGCTCTGGGGCCAACGTCCTGACTTTC. V gene TRBV19 combines with J gene TRBJ2-6; 7 bases agree with TRBD1. Per the germline V gene, CDR1 is LNHDA and CDR2 is SQIVND (reference sequence). Trimming removed 4 bases from V and 0 bases from J; junction bases left unmatched: 6. CDR3 length: 17 amino acids.

In this sample, this clone turned up once. V and J are TRBV2 and TRBJ2-7, with a weak D call TRBD1 (5 bases). The CDR3 consists of 11 residues. Germline-derived CDR1 and CDR2 are SNHLY and FYNNEI. V dropped 5 bases and J dropped 6 bases, with 8 bases sitting between them. This CDR3 is CASSKGVEQYF. CDR3 nucleotide sequence: TGTGCCAGCAGTAAAGGGGTCGAGCAGTACTTC.

The chain is built from TRBV29-1 and TRBJ2-1, with 7 bases fitting TRBD1. CDR3 size: 15 residues. The germline V gene has CDR1 SQVTM and CDR2 ANQGSEA. After removal of 4 bases from V and 4 bases from J, the junction contained 10 bases not matched to a gene. CDR3 in DNA: TGCAGCGTTGCCCAGAGGGGGCTGGGTTACAATGAGCAGTTCTTC. Amino acids: CSVAQRGLGYNEQFF.

This chain joins TRBV5-4 and TRBJ1-4, with D tentatively TRBD1 (6 bases). Trimming pared 2 bases from V and 6 bases from J, leaving 14 bases between. The CDR3 runs to 15 residues. Germline-derived CDR1 and CDR2 are SGHNT and YYREEE (reference sequence). The CDR3 here is CASSLQGEVYEKLFF. CDR3 bases: TGTGCCAGCAGCTTACAGGGAGAGGTTTATGAAAAACTGTTTTTT.

The CDR3 reads CASSVGQGRAGELFF. The CDR3 DNA follows: TGTGCCAGTAGCGTGGGACAGGGAAGGGCCGGGGAGCTGTTTTTT. The rearrangement links TRBV19 to TRBJ2-2; 9 bases fit TRBD1. J was trimmed by 6 bases and V by 6 bases; bases with no gene match: 8. Germline assignment: CDR1 LNHDA and CDR2 SQIVND (reference sequence). This CDR3 region has 15 residues.

The rearrangement joins TRBV5-1 to TRBJ2-5, with 7 positions matching TRBD1. V was clipped by 3 bases and J by 0 bases; unmatched bases: 2. Germline assignment: CDR1 SGHRS and CDR2 YFSETQ. The CDR3 has 14 amino acids. For the CDR3, the DNA is TGCGCCAGCAGCTCGGGACAGTACCAAGAGACCCAGTACTTC. Translated: CASSSGQYQETQYF.

The V call is TRBV7-2, the J call TRBJ2-3; D is unresolved. V lost 7 bases and J lost 0, with 11 bases in between. CDR1 is SGHTA and CDR2 is FQGNSA in the germline V gene. CDR3 size: 14 residues. CDR3 loop: CASIYSTSTDTQYF. CDR3 sequence (DNA): TGTGCCAGCATTTACAGCACCAGCACAGATACGCAGTATTTT. The full variable domain, with the rest looked up from reference TRBV7-2 and TRBJ2-3, is GAGVSQSPSNKVTEKGKDVELRCDPISGHTALYWYRQSLGQGLEFLIYFQGNSAPDKSGLPSDRFSAERTGGSVSTLTIQRTQQEDSAVYLCASIYSTSTDTQYFGPGTRLTVL.

The V and J genes are TRBV4-3 and TRBJ2-1, with 11 positions matching TRBD1. Losses at the gene ends were 3 bases for V and 6 bases for J; bases not matched to a gene: 7. This CDR3 has 16 residues. The germline CDR1 and CDR2 sequences are LGHNA and YSLEER. CDR3 in DNA: TGCGCCAGCAGCCAGGGTACCGGGACAGGGGGCAATGAGCAGTTCTTC. The encoded protein is CASSQGTGTGGNEQFF.

This clone was seen a handful of times. V and J are TRBV5-4 and TRBJ2-5; 8 bases match TRBD2. Germline V gives CDR1 SGHNT, CDR2 YYREEE (reference sequence). The V and J ends lost 4 bases and 5 bases, in that order; junction bases with no gene match: 10. This CDR3 is 15 amino acids long. The CDR3 region has the DNA TGTGCCAGCAGCCCGAGCGGGAGCTGGAGGGAGACCCAGTACTTC. Amino acid sequence: CASSPSGSWRETQYF.

The J gene is TRBJ2-7, the V gene TRBV29-1; 12 bases are a match to TRBD2. This CDR3 spans 14 amino acids. Germline-derived CDR1 and CDR2 are SQVTM and ANQGSEA. J was trimmed by 5 bases and V by 5 bases; bases with no gene match: 7. CDR3 loop: CSVRLAGGFHEQYF. The CDR3, as DNA: TGCAGCGTTCGGCTAGCGGGAGGGTTCCACGAGCAGTACTTC.

The V and J genes are TRBV7-2 and TRBJ2-7; 7 bases align to TRBD1. The germline CDR1 and CDR2 sequences are SGHTA and FQGNSA. The CDR3 consists of 12 residues. Losses at the gene ends were 4 bases for V and 12 bases for J; bases not matched to a gene: 9. The CDR3 coding sequence is TGTGCCAGCAGCTCCGACAGGGTGTTACTGTACTTC. Protein sequence: CASSSDRVLLYF.

The chain uses TRBV2 and TRBJ2-7; no clear D gene. The ends were cut back, 6 bases at V and 5 bases at J, with 11 bases in the middle. Germline lookup yields CDR1 SNHLY and CDR2 FYNNEI. The CDR3 loop spans 12 amino acids. Written as DNA, the CDR3 is TGTGCCAGCAGGGGCGGTGTGGACGAGCAGTACTTC. This translates into CASRGGVDEQYF.

The genes are TRBV29-1 and TRBJ2-1; 11 nucleotides match TRBD2. In germline, CDR1 is SQVTM, CDR2 ANQGSEA. The CDR3 consists of 16 residues. The trim removed 7 bases at V and 0 bases at J, leaving 8 bases unmatched. CDR3 region: CSAGTSGQSSYNEQFF. The CDR3 bases are TGCAGCGCCGGGACTAGCGGCCAAAGCTCCTACAATGAGCAGTTCTTC.

The chain uses TRBV5-6 and TRBJ1-2; weak D call: TRBD1 (5 bases). The V gene lost 5 bases and the J gene lost 0 bases, with 14 bases spanning the gap. In germline, CDR1 is SGHDT, CDR2 YYEEEE. CDR3 length equals 15 residues. The CDR3 DNA is TGTGCCAGCAGACCAGACAGCCTCTCTAACTATGGCTACACCTTC. Translated: CASRPDSLSNYGYTF.

The chain is built from TRBV7-2 and TRBJ2-2; D uncertain. The V gene's germline CDR1 is SGHTA and CDR2 FQGNSA. The CDR3 contains 15 residues. V was clipped by 5 bases and J by 1 base, with 11 bases between them. CDR3 sequence: CASSPTIQNTGELFF. CDR3 nucleotides: TGTGCCAGCAGCCCCACGATACAGAACACCGGGGAGCTGTTTTTT.

J is TRBJ2-7 and V is TRBV10-3; TRBD1 matches 7 bases. Trimming at V came to 4 bases and at J to 0 bases, leaving 0 bases not matched to a gene. The germline V gene encodes CDR1 ENHRY and CDR2 SYGVKD. This CDR3 has 13 amino acids. The CDR3 DNA follows: TGTGCCATCAGTGGGGACAGCTCCTACGAGCAGTACTTC. Protein sequence: CAISGDSSYEQYF.

The rearrangement uses TRBV10-3 and TRBJ1-2, with D possibly TRBD1 on 6 matching bases. CDR3 length: 15 amino acids. V lost 2 bases and J 9 bases, leaving 19 bases between the germline ends. Per the germline V gene, CDR1 is ENHRY and CDR2 is SYGVKD. CDR3 protein: CAISEGDVGARSYTF. CDR3 in DNA: TGTGCCATCAGTGAGGGCGACGTGGGGGCGCGAAGCTACACCTTC.

The J gene is TRBJ1-2, the V gene TRBV28; possible D gene TRBD1, 5 bases. CDR3 length equals 14 residues. Germline CDR1 MDHEN, CDR2 SYDVKM. The V end was cut by 3 bases, the J end by 4 bases, with 12 bases between. The chain's CDR3 is CASSLRQGPYGYTF. CDR3 in DNA: TGTGCCAGCAGTTTGAGGCAGGGTCCCTATGGCTACACCTTC.

J is TRBJ2-7 and V is TRBV6-5, with D perhaps TRBD1 (5 bases). V was trimmed by 7 bases and J by 6 bases, leaving 16 bases between them. The CDR3 extends over 13 amino acids. In germline, CDR1 is MNHEY, CDR2 SVGAGI. This chain's CDR3 is CASIKRGLREQYF. In nucleotides, the CDR3 is TGTGCCAGCATAAAAAGGGGATTGCGCGAGCAGTACTTC.

This sequence joins TRBV5-6 and TRBJ1-3; no reliable D call. The germline V gene has CDR1 SGHDT and CDR2 YYEEEE. The CDR3 has 15 residues. V was cut by 0 bases and J by 0 bases, with 7 bases left in between. The DNA for the CDR3 is TGTGCCAGCAGCTTGGGGGCAAGCTCTGGAAACACCATATATTTT. As protein: CASSLGASSGNTIYF.

This chain joins TRBV5-6 and TRBJ2-5; D may be TRBD1 or TRBD2 (6 bases each). The CDR3 consists of 16 residues. The germline gives CDR1 SGHDT, CDR2 YYEEEE. Trimming removed 1 base from V and 4 bases from J, with 17 bases in between. Here the CDR3 reads CASSLLLGGGAETQYF. DNA for the CDR3: TGTGCCAGCAGCTTGTTGTTAGGAGGGGGTGCAGAGACCCAGTACTTC.

The chain uses TRBV10-3 and TRBJ2-2, with D possibly being TRBD1 (6 bases). This CDR3 has 14 amino acids. Germline V gene data show CDR1 as ENHRY and CDR2 as SYGVKD. V lost 3 bases and J lost 5, with 10 bases in between. The CDR3 reads CAISDNRVTGELFF. The CDR3 DNA sequence: TGTGCCATCAGTGATAACAGGGTTACCGGGGAGCTGTTTTTT.

This clone was found once. The CDR3 loop reads CASSSLAGVVEQYF. CDR3 coding DNA: TGTGCCAGTAGTAGCCTAGCGGGAGTAGTTGAGCAGTACTTC. The chain is built from TRBV19 and TRBJ2-7, with 10 bases lining up with TRBD2. The V gene end was trimmed by 4 bases and the J gene end by 7 bases; junction bases not matched to a gene: 7. The V gene's germline CDR1 is LNHDA and CDR2 SQIVND (reference sequence). The CDR3 is 14 amino acids. Together with reference TRBV19 and TRBJ2-7, the CDR3 gives the full variable domain: DGGITQSPKYLFRKEGQNVTLSCEQNLNHDAMYWYRQDPGQGLRLIYYSQIVNDFQKGDIAEGYSVSREKKESFPLTVTSAQKNPTAFYLCASSSLAGVVEQYFGPGTRLTVT.

V and J are TRBV4-3 and TRBJ1-2; D unresolved. CDR1 and CDR2 from the germline V gene are LGHNA and YSLEER. This CDR3 is 14 amino acids long. The germline V and J ends were trimmed by 1 base and 2 bases, with 8 bases remaining between them. The CDR3 loop is CASSQGLANYGYTF. CDR3 bases: TGCGCCAGCAGCCAAGGGTTAGCAAACTATGGCTACACCTTC.

The count of this clone is one. The chain uses TRBV10-3 and TRBJ2-7; D may correspond to TRBD1 or TRBD2 (5 bases each). This CDR3 has 15 residues. V shed 7 bases and J shed 4 bases, with 20 bases lying between them. Germline CDR1 is ENHRY and CDR2 is SYGVKD. CDR3 residues: CAITNTERGAYEQYF. CDR3 nucleotide sequence: TGTGCCATCACCAATACGGAGAGGGGTGCGTACGAGCAGTACTTC.

This chain uses TRBV5-5 with TRBJ2-3; the D call may be TRBD1 or TRBD2 (5 bases each). Germline V gene data show CDR1 as SGHKS and CDR2 as YYEKEE (reference sequence). V was shortened by 4 bases and J by 2 bases, with 20 bases between the two germline ends. This CDR3 has 17 residues. The CDR3, as DNA: TGTGCCAGCAGCCCGCTGGGACGGACCACGCTCACAGATACGCAGTATTTT. Protein: CASSPLGRTTLTDTQYF.

V is TRBV28 and J is TRBJ1-1; 10 bases fit TRBD1. The V segment lost 5 bases and the J segment 7 bases; nucleotides outside the gene matches: 7. Germline CDR1 reads MDHEN; CDR2 reads SYDVKM. This CDR3 contains 14 residues. The CDR3 nucleotides are TGTGCCAGCAGTCCCCGACAGGGGGCGAGTGAAGCTTTCTTT. Its translation is CASSPRQGASEAFF.